These 24 T cell receptor beta chains share one sample of origin, sequenced in a study of Ad26.COV2.S vaccination and SARS-CoV-2 variants. The method was immunoSEQ multiplex PCR; TCRdb's version includes in-frame clones alone and lacks a portion of them. The table includes roughly 700,000 clones, 89% detected once. The treatment is: around 19 received Ad26.COV2.S at low or high dose, single or two shots; about 5 received placebo; per-sample allocation not given. On day 63 after the first injection, vaccine and placebo recipients gave samples. Specimen: peripheral blood, collected in a trial of Ad26.COV2.S vaccine versus placebo. These receptors were obtained from a person between 18 and 59 years old who received the Ad26.COV2.S COVID-19 vaccine or a placebo.

The chain combines TRBV2 with TRBJ1-2, with TRBD1 matching 9 bases. This CDR3 region has 14 residues. V lost 6 bases and J lost 4; bases outside the gene matches: 6. From germline, CDR1 is SNHLY and CDR2 FYNNEI. The CDR3 DNA follows: TGTGCCAGCAGGGAGAGACAGGGGGGCTATGGCTACACCTTC. Its translation is CASRERQGGYGYTF. Supplemented by reference TRBV2 and TRBJ1-2, the full variable domain reads EPEVTQTPSHQVTQMGQEVILRCVPISNHLYFYWYRQILGQKVEFLVSFYNNEISEKSEIFDDQFSVERPDGSNFTLKIRSTKLEDSAMYFCASRERQGGYGYTFGSGTRLTVV.

The CDR3 loop reads CASTKSVPLLTIYF. CDR3 nucleotide sequence: TGTGCCAGCACAAAATCGGTGCCCCTGCTGACCATATATTTT. V usage is TRBV6-1 and J usage is TRBJ1-3; D remains unclear. The CDR3 sequence is 14 residues long. Trimming pared 7 bases from V and 10 bases from J, leaving 20 bases between. The germline V gene encodes CDR1 MNHNS and CDR2 SASEGT.

The rearrangement links TRBV5-1 to TRBJ1-4; 7 bases map to TRBD1. The CDR3 has 15 amino acids. Germline V gene lookup returns CDR1 SGHRS and CDR2 YFSETQ. Trimming took 2 bases from V and 5 from J; bases not matched to a gene: 6. The CDR3 DNA is TGCGCCAGCAGCTTTACAGGGGTGGGGAATGAAAAACTGTTTTTT. It codes for CASSFTGVGNEKLFF.

The V and J genes are TRBV14 and TRBJ2-7, with D possibly matching TRBD1 (6 bases). This CDR3 has 15 residues. V was cut by 0 bases and J by 2 bases, with 11 bases left in between. In germline, CDR1 is SGHDN, CDR2 FVKESK. CDR3 nucleotides: TGTGCCAGCAGCCAAGACAGGGGATTTGCCTACGAGCAGTACTTC. The encoded protein is CASSQDRGFAYEQYF.

About this clone itself: This sample also contains other DNA sequences that code for the same CDR3. This rearrangement joins TRBV24-1 to TRBJ2-7; D might be TRBD1 or TRBD2, each matching 5 bases. The germline V and J ends were trimmed by 7 bases and 3 bases, with 9 bases remaining between them. CDR3 length: 12 residues. From germline, CDR1 is KGHDR and CDR2 SFDVKD. CDR3 nucleotides: TGTGCCACCAGCCGGGACGGCTACGAGCAGTACTTC. Its protein product is CATSRDGYEQYF.

This sequence joins TRBV7-3 and TRBJ1-1, with TRBD1 matching over 7 bases. This CDR3 contains 14 residues. V lost 5 bases to trimming and J lost 2 bases; unmatched junction nucleotides: 5. The germline V gene encodes CDR1 SGHTA and CDR2 FQGTGA. The CDR3 loop is CASSADRSNTEAFF. In DNA, the CDR3 is TGTGCCAGCAGCGCGGACAGGTCCAACACTGAAGCTTTCTTT. The entire variable domain, with the rest obtained from reference TRBV7-3 and TRBJ1-1, is as follows: GAGVSQTPSNKVTEKGKYVELRCDPISGHTALYWYRQSLGQGPEFLIYFQGTGAADDSGLPNDRFFAVRPEGSVSTLKIQRTERGDSAVYLCASSADRSNTEAFFGQGTRLTVV.

Remarks on this clone: A read error may produce the germline difference seen at one junction end. For the CDR3, the DNA is TGTGCCAGCAGGGAAGCACCCTACAATGAGCAGTTCTTC. Residues: CASREAPYNEQFF. The chain recombines TRBV6-1 with TRBJ2-1; D is unclear. Germline assignment: CDR1 MNHNS and CDR2 SASEGT. CDR3 size: 13 residues.

V gene TRBV7-9 combines with J gene TRBJ1-1; TRBD1 agrees at 7 bases. Germline V gene lookup returns CDR1 SEHNR and CDR2 FQNEAQ (reference sequence). The CDR3 spans 13 residues. The trim removed 7 bases at V and 8 bases at J, leaving 10 bases unmatched. This CDR3 is CASTGQSQPEAFF. The CDR3 nucleotides are TGTGCCAGCACGGGACAGAGCCAACCCGAAGCTTTCTTT.

There are a few counts of this clone. V is TRBV7-9 and J is TRBJ2-2; the D call may be TRBD1 or TRBD2 (5 bases each). CDR3 length: 14 residues. The V gene's germline CDR1 is SEHNR and CDR2 FQNEAQ (reference sequence). V was cut by 2 bases and J by 3 bases, with 7 bases left in between. DNA of the CDR3: TGTGCCAGCAGCTTAAGGGGAGACACCGGGGAGCTGTTTTTT. It encodes CASSLRGDTGELFF.

This clone occurred once. The rearrangement links TRBV4-3 to TRBJ2-7; the match to TRBD2 covers 10 bases. The ends lost 0 bases at V and 6 bases at J; junction bases unmatched: 14. The CDR3 covers 18 residues. Germline assignment: CDR1 LGHNA and CDR2 YSLEER. CDR3 DNA sequence: TGCGCCAGCAGCCAAGATGTGCTAGCGGGGGCCTATTACGGCGAGCAGTACTTC. It specifies CASSQDVLAGAYYGEQYF.

The CDR3 reads CATSIDPGQMNTEAFF. The CDR3, as DNA: TGTGCCACCAGCATAGATCCGGGACAAATGAACACTGAAGCTTTCTTT. The chain is built from TRBV15 and TRBJ1-1; a weak D match, TRBD1 (6 bases). CDR3 size: 16 residues. The V gene lost 4 bases and the J gene lost 0 bases, with 15 bases spanning the gap. Germline CDR1 reads LNHNV; CDR2 reads YYDKDF (reference sequence).

The chain carries TRBV5-4 and TRBJ2-5, with D uncertain. CDR3 length: 13 residues. The germline V and J ends were trimmed by 0 bases and 6 bases, with 9 bases remaining between them. The germline V gene encodes CDR1 SGHNT and CDR2 YYREEE (reference sequence). The CDR3 here is CASSLEGTKTQYF. The CDR3 DNA follows: TGTGCCAGCAGCTTGGAGGGTACCAAGACCCAGTACTTC.

The V gene is TRBV5-1, the J gene TRBJ2-1, with D possibly called TRBD1 or TRBD2 (5 bases each). V lost 5 bases and J lost 0, with 18 bases in between. Germline CDR1 reads SGHRS; CDR2 reads YFSETQ. The CDR3 sequence is 17 residues long. CDR3 residues: CASRRNRDHSSYNEQFF. For the CDR3, the DNA is TGCGCCAGCAGACGAAATCGGGACCATAGCTCCTACAATGAGCAGTTCTTC.

This chain uses TRBV12-3 or TRBV12-4 with TRBJ1-5; no reliable D call. The CDR3 is made up of 13 amino acids. Trimming removed 5 bases from V and 7 bases from J, with 12 bases in between. CDR3 sequence reads: CASSPQRSQPQHF. The CDR3 DNA follows: TGTGCCAGCAGTCCGCAAAGGTCGCAGCCCCAGCATTTT.

The rearrangement links TRBV6-5 to TRBJ2-7; 9 bases match TRBD2. This CDR3 region has 13 residues. After removal of 6 bases from V and 3 bases from J, the junction contained 3 bases not matched to a gene. Germline CDR1 and CDR2: MNHEY and SVGAGI. CDR3 DNA: TGTGCCAGCAGCCGGACTAGCGACTACGAGCAGTACTTC. Its translation is CASSRTSDYEQYF.

The chain employs TRBV5-6 and TRBJ1-4; unclear D gene. CDR1 SGHDT and CDR2 YYEEEE come from the germline V gene. Deletions cut 0 bases from V and 8 bases from J, with 14 bases between. CDR3 size: 15 residues. This CDR3 reads CASSLGAGGPEKLFF. The CDR3 coding sequence is TGTGCCAGCAGCTTGGGGGCAGGCGGTCCAGAAAAACTGTTTTTT.

This clone has more than one count but fewer than ten. V gene TRBV7-2 combines with J gene TRBJ2-3; a weak D match, TRBD1 (5 bases). The CDR3 runs 12 residues. Germline CDR1 is SGHTA and CDR2 is FQGNSA. The CDR3: CGTRGSTDTQYF. In DNA, the CDR3 is TGTGGTACAAGGGGCTCGACAGATACGCAGTATTTT.

The chain employs TRBV6-5 and TRBJ2-3; 9 positions agree with TRBD1. The CDR3 runs 15 residues. J gave up 0 bases and V 6 bases, and 4 bases lay outside the gene matches. The germline gives CDR1 MNHEY, CDR2 SVGAGI. The CDR3 bases are TGTGCCAGCAGGGGGGACAGGGAGAGCACAGATACGCAGTATTTT. Translation: CASRGDRESTDTQYF.

Here the CDR3 reads CASGPPVIGESGNQPQHF. CDR3 coding DNA: TGTGCTAGTGGACCCCCGGTCATCGGGGAGAGCGGTAATCAGCCCCAGCATTTT. The V gene is TRBV12-5, the J gene TRBJ1-5, with no clear D. This CDR3 is 18 amino acids long. V gave up 6 bases and J gave up 4 bases, with 25 bases separating them. Germline V CDR1 and CDR2: LGHNT, FRNRAP.

The sample holds one count of this clone. The chain employs TRBV13 and TRBJ1-2; 7 bases are shared with TRBD1. The trim removed 5 bases at V and 7 bases at J, leaving 16 bases unmatched. The germline gives CDR1 PRHDT, CDR2 FYEKMQ (reference sequence). CDR3 length: 16 amino acids. The CDR3 loop reads CASSPTPGTQGGGYTF. The CDR3 coding sequence is TGTGCCAGCAGCCCTACCCCCGGGACGCAGGGGGGTGGCTACACCTTC.

This sequence joins TRBV4-1 and TRBJ2-3; the D is unclear. V lost 4 bases and J lost 3, with 8 bases in between. This CDR3 contains 13 residues. Germline assignment: CDR1 MGHRA and CDR2 YSYEKL. The CDR3 region has the DNA TGCGCCAGCAGCCCCCTGAAGACAGATACGCAGTATTTT. Translation: CASSPLKTDTQYF.

The genes are TRBV11-3 and TRBJ2-1; TRBD2 might be the D (6 bases). V lost 5 bases, J lost 9 bases, and 14 bases lay in between. Germline V gene data show CDR1 as SGHNT and CDR2 as YENEEA. This CDR3 spans 13 amino acids. The CDR3 nucleotides are TGTGCCAGCAGCGAACTGGAGGGGCTTGAGCAGTTCTTC. This encodes CASSELEGLEQFF.

The J gene is TRBJ2-3, the V gene TRBV12-3 or TRBV12-4; D remains ambiguous. This CDR3 is 13 amino acids long. V was shortened by 3 bases and J by 4 bases, with 8 bases between the two germline ends. CDR3 region: CASSFKGSDTQYF. CDR3 nucleotides: TGTGCCAGCAGTTTCAAAGGGTCAGATACGCAGTATTTT.

The rearrangement links TRBV18 to TRBJ2-2; 7 positions agree with TRBD1. V trimming: 7 bases; J trimming: 4 bases; junction bases outside the gene matches: 15. Germline V gene sequence: CDR1 KGHSH, CDR2 LQKENI. This CDR3 has 17 residues. Here the CDR3 reads CASLLARQGTITGELFF. DNA of the CDR3: TGTGCCAGCTTACTCGCTAGACAGGGTACAATCACCGGGGAGCTGTTTTTT.